The 20 T cell receptor beta chains below were found in one sample sequenced in a study of identifying expanded T cells in peripheral blood. Profiled with immunoSEQ multiplex PCR; TCRdb holds only in-frame clones, not every one. The sample lists 100,000 to 150,000 clones, approximately 84% occurring once. The sample was blood. Every receptor here comes from a person between 18 and 70 years old in good health.

The genes are TRBV27 and TRBJ2-7, with D unresolved. CDR3 length equals 12 residues. V gave up 8 bases and J gave up 9 bases, with 17 bases separating them. The germline V gene has CDR1 MNHEY and CDR2 SMNVEV (reference sequence). This CDR3 reads CASGVLGIGQYF. The CDR3 nucleotides are TGTGCCAGCGGCGTTCTAGGGATTGGGCAGTACTTC.

The J gene is TRBJ1-1, the V gene TRBV5-1; TRBD1 aligns across 9 bases. Germline V gene lookup returns CDR1 SGHRS and CDR2 YFSETQ. The CDR3 length is 18 residues. J lost 1 base, V lost 0 bases, and 10 bases had no gene match. DNA of the CDR3: TGCGCCAGCAGCTTGGTACAGGGGGCGCCAGGGCAGAACACTGAAGCTTTCTTT. Translation gives CASSLVQGAPGQNTEAFF.

This clone was seen a single time. The gene calls are TRBV7-9 and TRBJ2-7; D is unclear. Germline V lookup: CDR1 SEHNR, CDR2 FQNEAQ (reference sequence). The CDR3 sequence is 16 residues long. Trimming removed 3 bases from V and 6 bases from J, with 21 bases in between. Written as DNA, the CDR3 is TGTGCCAGCAGCTTTCCCTCACAGCTCTACCCCAGCGAGCAGTACTTC. Its protein product is CASSFPSQLYPSEQYF.

Comments on this clone: Within the sample, other DNA sequences also encode this same CDR3. This chain uses TRBV4-1 with TRBJ1-1, with D unclear. The CDR3 is 13 residues long. The V gene's germline CDR1 is MGHRA and CDR2 YSYEKL. The V end was cut by 4 bases, the J end by 2 bases, with 8 bases between. The CDR3 DNA reads TGCGCCAGCAGCCGGCCGGGTAACACTGAAGCTTTCTTT. This sequence encodes CASSRPGNTEAFF.

This chain uses TRBV14 with TRBJ1-1; no clear D. Germline V lookup: CDR1 SGHDN, CDR2 FVKESK. V lost 4 bases and J 0 bases, leaving 9 bases between the germline ends. The length of the CDR3 is 14 residues. The CDR3 DNA sequence: TGTGCCAGCAGCCTGGCCGGCATGAACACTGAAGCTTTCTTT. This sequence encodes CASSLAGMNTEAFF.

This clone was detected once. The genes are TRBV2 and TRBJ1-2, with TRBD1 as a possible D gene (6 bases). This CDR3 is built from 18 residues. Germline CDR1 SNHLY, CDR2 FYNNEI. Deletions cut 4 bases from V and 5 bases from J, with 26 bases between. CDR3 amino acids: CASSGEDSLVRSPYGYTF. In nucleotides, the CDR3 is TGTGCCAGCAGTGGGGAGGACAGCCTAGTCCGTAGCCCGTATGGCTACACCTTC.

This chain links TRBV5-6 with TRBJ2-2; D ambiguous. Germline lookup yields CDR1 SGHDT and CDR2 YYEEEE. The CDR3 totals 14 residues. V dropped 2 bases and J dropped 7 bases, with 12 bases sitting between them. The CDR3 DNA is TGTGCCAGCAGCTTTGGCAGTCCGAACGGGGAGCTGTTTTTT. It is translated as CASSFGSPNGELFF.

The rearrangement links TRBV7-9 to TRBJ2-3; D unresolved. The CDR3 extends over 13 amino acids. Germline assignment: CDR1 SEHNR and CDR2 FQNEAQ (reference sequence). Trimming removed 1 base at V and 2 bases at J, with 4 bases between. The CDR3 spells CASSLDITDTQYF. In DNA, the CDR3 is TGTGCCAGCAGCTTAGACATCACAGATACGCAGTATTTT.

The V gene is TRBV7-8, the J gene TRBJ1-1; TRBD1 aligns across 7 bases. The germline V gene encodes CDR1 SGHVS and CDR2 FQNEAQ. V gave up 4 bases and J gave up 0 bases; unmatched junction bases: 8. The CDR3 length is 16 residues. As DNA, the CDR3 is TGTGCCAGCAGCTCCAGCTACAGGGGCCTGAACACTGAAGCTTTCTTT. Translating it yields CASSSSYRGLNTEAFF.

The rearrangement uses TRBV27 and TRBJ1-6, with TRBD1 as a possible D gene (5 bases). V dropped 1 base and J dropped 4 bases, with 14 bases sitting between them. Germline-derived CDR1 and CDR2 are MNHEY and SMNVEV (reference sequence). This CDR3 has 17 residues. DNA of the CDR3: TGTGCCAGCAGTTTATACCAGACAGCAGTTTATAATTCACCCCTCCACTTT. This gives the protein CASSLYQTAVYNSPLHF.

The rearrangement joins TRBV6-1 to TRBJ1-2, with a weak D call TRBD1 (5 bases). The length of the CDR3 is 15 residues. The ends were cut back, 2 bases at V and 7 bases at J, with 17 bases in the middle. Looked up from germline, CDR1 is MNHNS and CDR2 is SASEGT. CDR3 sequence: CASSEPSAGRSGYTF. The CDR3 coding sequence is TGTGCCAGCAGTGAACCCTCGGCAGGGAGGAGTGGCTACACCTTC.

This clone was counted once. The rearrangement uses TRBV11-2 and TRBJ2-5; 12 bases fit TRBD2. This CDR3 contains 14 residues. Trimming took 6 bases from V and 4 from J; bases not matched to a gene: 3. The V gene's germline CDR1 is SGHAT and CDR2 FQNNGV. The CDR3 DNA reads as TGTGCCAGCAGAACGACTAGCGGGGGAGAGACCCAGTACTTC. Translation gives CASRTTSGGETQYF.

The V call is TRBV18, the J call TRBJ1-2; D is unclear. Germline loops: CDR1 KGHSH, CDR2 LQKENI. Trimming stripped 3 bases from V and 3 bases from J, with 26 bases between. The CDR3 totals 19 residues. CDR3 bases: TGTGCCAGCTCACCTTCATCGGATCCCTCTGGGAGGGAGGACTATGGCTACACCTTC. It is translated as CASSPSSDPSGREDYGYTF.

V is TRBV19 and J is TRBJ1-2; D perhaps matches TRBD1 (5 bases). Between the trimmed V and J ends, which lost 4 bases and 0 bases, there was a span of 12 bases. Germline values: CDR1 LNHDA, CDR2 SQIVND (reference sequence). CDR3 size: 15 residues. The CDR3 sequence: CASSRSRDSNYGYTF. In nucleotides, the CDR3 is TGTGCCAGTAGTAGGAGCAGGGATTCTAACTATGGCTACACCTTC.

The chain employs TRBV11-2 and TRBJ2-4; TRBD1 matches 8 bases. CDR1 is SGHAT and CDR2 is FQNNGV in the germline V gene. The CDR3 sequence is 16 residues long. V lost 4 bases, J lost 1 base, and 6 bases stayed unmatched. The DNA for the CDR3 is TGTGCCAGCAGCTCACGGACAGGGCAGGCCAAAAACATTCAGTACTTC. Translating it yields CASSSRTGQAKNIQYF.

This rearrangement joins TRBV15 to TRBJ2-5; unclear D gene. V was shortened by 4 bases and J by 4 bases, with 7 bases between the two germline ends. The CDR3 spans 12 residues. CDR1 and CDR2 from the germline V gene are LNHNV and YYDKDF (reference sequence). The DNA of the CDR3 is TGTGCCACCAGCATCGGTTTAGAGACCCAGTACTTC. This translates into CATSIGLETQYF.

The CDR3 DNA follows: TGTGCCAGCAGCTTAGGCTCCCTGGGAACCTTC. The encoded protein is CASSLGSLGTF. This chain uses TRBV11-2 with TRBJ1-2, with D unclear. Looked up from germline, CDR1 is SGHAT and CDR2 is FQNNGV. The CDR3 consists of 11 residues. The V end lost 1 base, the J end lost 14 bases, and 11 bases lay between the germline ends.

This chain links TRBV6-5 with TRBJ2-3; maybe TRBD1 (7 bases). The CDR3 covers 15 residues. Germline lookup yields CDR1 MNHEY and CDR2 SVGAGI. Trimming took 6 bases from V and 4 from J, leaving 17 bases between them. The DNA for the CDR3 is TGTGCCAGCAGAACCTCCAGGGGGAGGTCAGATACGCAGTATTTT. This translates into CASRTSRGRSDTQYF.

In this sample, this clone turned up a few times. The rearrangement joins TRBV27 to TRBJ1-5; TRBD1 agrees at 8 bases. Trimming removed 4 bases from V and 5 bases from J; junction bases left unmatched: 4. CDR1 and CDR2 (germline): MNHEY, SMNVEV (reference sequence). The CDR3 loop spans 14 amino acids. CDR3: CASSSQGADQPQHF. The CDR3 DNA reads TGTGCCAGCAGTTCGCAGGGGGCGGATCAGCCCCAGCATTTT.

A few counts support this clone. The chain joins TRBV29-1 to TRBJ1-2; D call uncertain. This CDR3 has 12 residues. Germline V CDR1 and CDR2: SQVTM, ANQGSEA. V was trimmed by 6 bases and J by 5 bases, leaving 13 bases between them. In nucleotides, the CDR3 is TGCAGCGTCATGGCGTATTCGTATGGCTACACCTTC. Its protein is CSVMAYSYGYTF.